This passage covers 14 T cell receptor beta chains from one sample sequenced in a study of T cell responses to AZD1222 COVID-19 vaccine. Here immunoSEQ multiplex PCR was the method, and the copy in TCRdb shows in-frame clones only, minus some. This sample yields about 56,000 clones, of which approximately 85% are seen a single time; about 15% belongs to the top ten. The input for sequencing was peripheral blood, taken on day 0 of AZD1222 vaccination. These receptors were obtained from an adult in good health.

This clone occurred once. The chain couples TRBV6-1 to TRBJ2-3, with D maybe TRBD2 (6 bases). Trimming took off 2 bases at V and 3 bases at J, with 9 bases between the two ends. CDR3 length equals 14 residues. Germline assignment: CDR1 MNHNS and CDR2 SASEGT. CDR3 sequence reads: CASSESGVTDTQYF. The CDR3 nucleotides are TGTGCCAGCAGTGAATCGGGAGTGACAGATACGCAGTATTTT.

The CDR3 here is CASSKGPQGGSTDTQYF. In DNA form, the CDR3 reads TGTGCCAGCAGCAAAGGTCCACAAGGGGGTAGCACAGATACGCAGTATTTT. This chain joins TRBV5-6 and TRBJ2-3, with D possibly matching TRBD1 (6 bases). Germline V gene data show CDR1 as SGHDT and CDR2 as YYEEEE. Deletions cut 4 bases from V and 0 bases from J, with 18 bases between. The CDR3 runs 17 residues.

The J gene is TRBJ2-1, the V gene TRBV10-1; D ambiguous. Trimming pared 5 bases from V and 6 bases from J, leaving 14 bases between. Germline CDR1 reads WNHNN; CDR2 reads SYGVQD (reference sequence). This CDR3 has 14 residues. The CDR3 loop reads CASSLGPVGNEQFF. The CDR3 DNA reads TGCGCCAGCAGTCTTGGGCCTGTGGGCAATGAGCAGTTCTTC.

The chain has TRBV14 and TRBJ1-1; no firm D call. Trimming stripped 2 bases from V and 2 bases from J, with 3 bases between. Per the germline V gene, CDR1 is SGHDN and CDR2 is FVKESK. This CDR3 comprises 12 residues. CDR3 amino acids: CASSQFNTEAFF. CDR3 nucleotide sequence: TGTGCCAGCAGCCAATTTAACACTGAAGCTTTCTTT.

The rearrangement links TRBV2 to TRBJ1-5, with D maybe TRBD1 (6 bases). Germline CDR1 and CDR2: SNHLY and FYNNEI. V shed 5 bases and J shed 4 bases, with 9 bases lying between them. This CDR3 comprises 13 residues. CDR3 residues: CASSQQGNQPQHF. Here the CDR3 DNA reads TGTGCCAGCAGTCAACAGGGAAATCAGCCCCAGCATTTT. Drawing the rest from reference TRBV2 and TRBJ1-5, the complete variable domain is EPEVTQTPSHQVTQMGQEVILRCVPISNHLYFYWYRQILGQKVEFLVSFYNNEISEKSEIFDDQFSVERPDGSNFTLKIRSTKLEDSAMYFCASSQQGNQPQHFGDGTRLSIL.

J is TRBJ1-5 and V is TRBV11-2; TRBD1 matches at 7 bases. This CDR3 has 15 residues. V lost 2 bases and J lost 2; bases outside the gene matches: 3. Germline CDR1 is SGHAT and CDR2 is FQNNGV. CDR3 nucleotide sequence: TGTGCCAGCAGCTTACTTACAGGGGGCAATCAGCCCCAGCATTTT. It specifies CASSLLTGGNQPQHF.

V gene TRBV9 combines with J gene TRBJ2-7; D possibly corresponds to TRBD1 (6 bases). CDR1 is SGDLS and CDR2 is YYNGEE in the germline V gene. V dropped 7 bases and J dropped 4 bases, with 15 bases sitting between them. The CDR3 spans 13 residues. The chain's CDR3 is CASGAGTNYEQYF. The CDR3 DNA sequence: TGTGCCAGCGGAGCCGGGACAAATTACGAGCAGTACTTC.

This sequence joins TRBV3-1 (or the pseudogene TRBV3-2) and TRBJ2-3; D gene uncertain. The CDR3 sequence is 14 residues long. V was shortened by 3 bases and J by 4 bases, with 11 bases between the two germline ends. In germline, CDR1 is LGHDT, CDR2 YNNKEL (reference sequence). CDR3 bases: TGTGCCAGCAGCCAGATTCCTGGGGCAGATACGCAGTATTTT. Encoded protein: CASSQIPGADTQYF.

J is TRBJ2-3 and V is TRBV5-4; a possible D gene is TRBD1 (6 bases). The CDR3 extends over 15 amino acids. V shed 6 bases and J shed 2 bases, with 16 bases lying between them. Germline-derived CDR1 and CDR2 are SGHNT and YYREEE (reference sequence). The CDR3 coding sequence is TGTGCCAGCACCGATTCCGGGACATTCACAGATACGCAGTATTTT. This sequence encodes CASTDSGTFTDTQYF.

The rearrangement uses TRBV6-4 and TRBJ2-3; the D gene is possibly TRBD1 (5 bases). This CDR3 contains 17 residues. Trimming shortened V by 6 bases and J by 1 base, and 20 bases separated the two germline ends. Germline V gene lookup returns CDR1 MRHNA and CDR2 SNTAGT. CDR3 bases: TGTGCCAGCAGGCGCGAAGGACACCCTTGGGGCACAGATACGCAGTATTTT. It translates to CASRREGHPWGTDTQYF.

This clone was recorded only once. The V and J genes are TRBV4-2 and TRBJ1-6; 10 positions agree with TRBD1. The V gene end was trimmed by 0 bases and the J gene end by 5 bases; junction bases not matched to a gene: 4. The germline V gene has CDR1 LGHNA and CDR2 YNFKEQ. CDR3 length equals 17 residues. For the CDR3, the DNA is TGTGCCAGCAGCCAAGATTTCGGGACAGGGGATAATTCACCCCTCCACTTT. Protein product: CASSQDFGTGDNSPLHF.

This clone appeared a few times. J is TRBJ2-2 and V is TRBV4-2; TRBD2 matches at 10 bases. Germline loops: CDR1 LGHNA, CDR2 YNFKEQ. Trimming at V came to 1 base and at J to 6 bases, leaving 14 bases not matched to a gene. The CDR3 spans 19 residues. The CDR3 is CASSQVTRTSGRLAGELFF. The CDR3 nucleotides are TGTGCCAGCAGCCAAGTGACCAGGACTAGCGGCCGGCTCGCCGGGGAGCTGTTTTTT.

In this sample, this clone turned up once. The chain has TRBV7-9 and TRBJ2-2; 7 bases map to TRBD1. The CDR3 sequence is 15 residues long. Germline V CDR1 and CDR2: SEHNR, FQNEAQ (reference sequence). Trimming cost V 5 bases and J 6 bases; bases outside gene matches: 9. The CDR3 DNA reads TGTGCCAGCAGCCCTCAAGGACAGGCCGCCGGGGAGCTGTTTTTT. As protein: CASSPQGQAAGELFF.

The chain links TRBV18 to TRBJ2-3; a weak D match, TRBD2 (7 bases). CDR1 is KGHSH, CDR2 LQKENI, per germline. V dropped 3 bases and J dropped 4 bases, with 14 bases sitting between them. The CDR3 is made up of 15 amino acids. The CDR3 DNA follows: TGTGCCAGCTCACCGGGGGGGCGCCCCGCAGATACGCAGTATTTT. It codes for CASSPGGRPADTQYF.